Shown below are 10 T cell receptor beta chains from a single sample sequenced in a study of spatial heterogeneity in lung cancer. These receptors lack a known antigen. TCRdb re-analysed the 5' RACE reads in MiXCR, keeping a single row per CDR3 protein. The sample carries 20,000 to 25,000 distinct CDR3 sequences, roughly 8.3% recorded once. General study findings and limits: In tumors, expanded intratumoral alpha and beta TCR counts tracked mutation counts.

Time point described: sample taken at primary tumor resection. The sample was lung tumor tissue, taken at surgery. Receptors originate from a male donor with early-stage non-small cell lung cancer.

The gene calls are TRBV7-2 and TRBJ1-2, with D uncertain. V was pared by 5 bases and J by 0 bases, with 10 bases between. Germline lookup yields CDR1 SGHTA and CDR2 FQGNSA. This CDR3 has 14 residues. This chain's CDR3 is CASSTRIANYGYTF. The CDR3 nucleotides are TGTGCCAGCAGCACCAGGATAGCTAACTATGGCTACACCTTC.

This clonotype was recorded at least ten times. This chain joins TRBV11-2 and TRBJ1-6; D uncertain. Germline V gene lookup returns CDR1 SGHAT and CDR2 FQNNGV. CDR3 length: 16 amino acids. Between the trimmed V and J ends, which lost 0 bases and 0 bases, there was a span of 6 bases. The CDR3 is CASSLDPSSYNSPLHF. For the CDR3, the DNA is TGTGCCAGCAGCTTAGATCCGAGCTCCTATAATTCACCCCTCCACTTT.

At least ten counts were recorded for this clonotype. The CDR3 DNA is TGTGCCAGCAGCCAAATGACAGGCCAAGAGACCCAGTACTTC. It yields the protein CASSQMTGQETQYF. This chain connects TRBV3-1 to TRBJ2-5; TRBD1 might be the D (6 bases). The germline V and J ends were trimmed by 2 bases and 1 base, with 8 bases remaining between them. Germline V lookup: CDR1 LGHDT, CDR2 YNNKEL (reference sequence). The CDR3 sequence is 14 residues long.

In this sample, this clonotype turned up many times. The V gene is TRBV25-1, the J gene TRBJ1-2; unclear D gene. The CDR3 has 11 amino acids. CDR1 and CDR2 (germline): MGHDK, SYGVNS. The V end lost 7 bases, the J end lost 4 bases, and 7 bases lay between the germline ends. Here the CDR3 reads CASMSAYGYTF. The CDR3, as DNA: TGTGCCAGCATGTCGGCCTATGGCTACACCTTC.

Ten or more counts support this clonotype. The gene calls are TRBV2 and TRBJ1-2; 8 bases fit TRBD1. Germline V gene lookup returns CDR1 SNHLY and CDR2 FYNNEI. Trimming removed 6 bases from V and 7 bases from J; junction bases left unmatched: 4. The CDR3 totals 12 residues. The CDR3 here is CASSQGQAGYTF. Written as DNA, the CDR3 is TGTGCCAGCAGCCAGGGACAGGCTGGCTACACCTTC.

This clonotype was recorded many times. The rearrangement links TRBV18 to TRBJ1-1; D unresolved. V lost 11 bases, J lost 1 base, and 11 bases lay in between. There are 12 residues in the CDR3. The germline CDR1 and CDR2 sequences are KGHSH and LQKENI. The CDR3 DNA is TGTGCCTCCTCCTCGGGGAACACTGAAGCTTTCTTT. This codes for CASSSGNTEAFF.

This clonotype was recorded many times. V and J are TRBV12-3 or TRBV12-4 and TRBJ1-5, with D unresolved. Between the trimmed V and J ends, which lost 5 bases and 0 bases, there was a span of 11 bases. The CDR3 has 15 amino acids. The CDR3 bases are TGTGCCAGCAGTAAGGTACAGCATAGCAATCAGCCCCAGCATTTT. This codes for CASSKVQHSNQPQHF.

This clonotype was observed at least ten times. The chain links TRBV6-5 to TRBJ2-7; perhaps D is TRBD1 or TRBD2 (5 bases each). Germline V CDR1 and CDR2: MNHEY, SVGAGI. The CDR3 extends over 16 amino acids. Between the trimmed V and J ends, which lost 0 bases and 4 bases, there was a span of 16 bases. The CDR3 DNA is TGTGCCAGCAGTTACTCATGGGGGTCTAAGAAATACGAGCAGTACTTC. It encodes CASSYSWGSKKYEQYF.

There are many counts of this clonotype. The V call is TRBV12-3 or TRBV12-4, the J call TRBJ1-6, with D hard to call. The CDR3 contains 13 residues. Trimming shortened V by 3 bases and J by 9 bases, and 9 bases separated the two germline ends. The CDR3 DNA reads TGTGCCAGCAGTTTGGACCATCGTTCACCCCTCCACTTT. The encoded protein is CASSLDHRSPLHF.

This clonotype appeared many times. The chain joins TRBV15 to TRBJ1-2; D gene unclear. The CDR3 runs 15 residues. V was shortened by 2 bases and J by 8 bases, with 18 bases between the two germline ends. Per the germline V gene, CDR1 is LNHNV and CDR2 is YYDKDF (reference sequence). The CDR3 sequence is CATSRPQEAVGGYTF. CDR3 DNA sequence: TGTGCCACCAGCAGACCCCAAGAGGCGGTCGGGGGCTACACCTTC.